This T cell receptor (beta chain) came from a study of human T cells and chemical hapten exposure (dated by TCRdb to the early 2020s). A note on the overall study: Libraries were pooled for sequencing, and variation in per-sample TCR yields was attributed mainly to small differences in library volumes within the pool. Both TCR alpha and TCR beta chains were sequenced from each blood RNA sample. This study followed changes in the peripheral blood TCR repertoire in vivo during primary and secondary sensitization of alopecia patients to the hapten diphenylcyclopropenone (DPC).

Study-wide conclusions, independent of this receptor: The number of TCRs above 1 in 1000 frequency did not change with DPC sensitization; there was no evidence of global repertoire structure alterations. After repeated subsampling, changes were observed in the strength of the expansion versus patch-test correlation and in the threshold at which the correlation became significant.

Total RNA was extracted from unfractionated whole blood that had been collected in Tempus Blood RNA tubes. As TCR sequencing controls, several healthy volunteers were used, with blood taken at day 0, 2 weeks and 6 weeks. Trimming at the junction amounts to 1 base on V and 5 bases on J, and the germline ends lie 12 bases apart. The CDR3 has 15 amino acids, counting the end cysteine and phenylalanine. Of all the DNA, just the CDR3 is kept, 45 bases in frame from base 1. The CDR1 and CDR2 encoded by the germline V gene are SGHTA and FQGNSA. Worth noting for this clonotype: Its antigen is not yet known. One base away there is no much larger clone; base qualities are not given.

Libraries were prepared through 5' RACE. TCRdb records Illumina MiSeq as the sequencer. During library preparation, unique molecular identifiers were attached to individual cDNA molecules so that TCRs could be counted quantitatively and reproducibly. In the paper's pipeline: Samples had a median of about 96,000 TCRs, with a range from about 23,224 to 750,000. The Decombinator software suite was used to annotate the V, J and CDR3 of the TCR reads. Every sample was subsampled to the same number of TCRs (28,000) for the PS versus PT1 abundance plots. TCRs were defined as expanded if absent before sensitization and observed at least eight times at the 2-week time point. Clones were called with MiXCR by TCRdb after fastp trimmed the public reads at Q25, and only in-frame beta chains were retained. Duplicate CDR3 protein sequences are folded into a single record with the most common DNA and genes. The V and J calls were not made by the authors but by TCRdb's processing. The sample includes more than 75,000 distinct CDR3 sequences, with roughly 15% observed a single time. The ten largest clones take up nearly 7% of the sample.

This TCR was recovered from a female donor in good health. The chain joins TRBV7-2 to TRBJ1-5; perhaps TRBD1 is the D gene, with 5 bases matching. The CDR3 region reads CASSLDRGLYQPQHF. In nucleotides, the sequence is TGTGCCAGCAGCTTAGATAGGGGTTTATATCAGCCCCAGCATTTT.